The present entry profiles one TCR beta chain with its context. TCRdb's table, derived via immunoSEQ multiplex PCR, lists solely in-frame clones and lacks some. The top ten hold around 1.8% of the sample, which has under 100,000 clones, roughly 90% seen once. Germline lookup yields CDR1 SGHRS and CDR2 YFSETQ. CDR3 length: 13 amino acids. Trimming shortened V by 2 bases and J by 4 bases, and 9 bases separated the two germline ends. This sample is drawn from a study of T cell changes during pregnancy in multiple sclerosis. This material consisted of peripheral blood, taken in the first trimester of pregnancy. The TCR comes from a female donor in good health, enrolled as a control in a pregnancy study. V is TRBV5-1 and J is TRBJ1-1, with D perhaps matching TRBD1 (5 bases). The CDR3: CASSFGGGTEAFF. CDR3 DNA sequence: TGCGCCAGCAGCTTCGGGGGGGGCACTGAAGCTTTCTTT. The entire variable domain, with the rest obtained from reference TRBV5-1 and TRBJ1-1, is as follows: KAGVTQTPRYLIKTRGQQVTLSCSPISGHRSVSWYQQTPGQGLQFLFEYFSETQRNKGNFPGRFSGRQFSNSRSEMNVSTLELGDSALYLCASSFGGGTEAFFGQGTRLTVV.